This passage covers 24 T cell receptor beta chains from one sample sequenced in a study of T cells in Graves' hyperthyroidism and ophthalmopathy. Amplified TCR beta CDR3 regions came from RNA transcripts. During a first-round RT-PCR of the TCR CDR3, the HTBI primer set was used. Each CDR3 protein is one row after TCRdb ran MiXCR on the multiplex PCR reads. The table has some 690,000 distinct CDR3 sequences, around 16% seen once. The sample comprised blood. These receptors originate from a man over 45 with Graves' hyperthyroidism.

This clonotype has just one count. The chain joins TRBV20-1 to TRBJ2-1; 7 bases agree with TRBD2. V dropped 2 bases and J dropped 1; count of bases not matched to a gene: 2. The CDR3 spans 14 residues. Germline-derived CDR1 and CDR2 are DFQATT and SNEGSKA (reference sequence). CDR3 nucleotide sequence: TGCAGTGCTAGAAGCGGGGAATCCTACAATGAGCAGTTCTTC. As protein: CSARSGESYNEQFF.

This chain uses TRBV2 with TRBJ1-2, with 9 bases fitting TRBD1. The CDR3 is 13 residues long. The V gene end was trimmed by 10 bases and the J gene end by 5 bases; junction bases not matched to a gene: 8. In germline, CDR1 is SNHLY, CDR2 FYNNEI. The CDR3 here is CAISGDRVYGYTF. CDR3 DNA sequence: TGTGCCATCAGCGGGGACAGGGTATATGGCTACACCTTC.

This clonotype was detected once. A much bigger clone sits one base away, suggesting this may be a read error. The CDR3 sequence is CASSLGSVANEKLFF. CDR3 bases: TGTGCCAGCAGTTTAGGGAGCGTAGCTAATGAAAAACTGTTTTTT. This chain connects TRBV28 to TRBJ1-4; D is unresolved. V lost 2 bases and J 3 bases, leaving 10 bases between the germline ends. Germline V CDR1 and CDR2: MDHEN, SYDVKM. The CDR3 extends over 15 amino acids.

Ten or more counts support this clonotype. The chain recombines TRBV12-3 or TRBV12-4 with TRBJ1-5; 9 nucleotides match TRBD1. J gave up 3 bases and V 3 bases, and 6 bases lay outside the gene matches. The CDR3 runs to 16 residues. DNA for the CDR3: TGTGCCAGCAGTTTTGGGGGACAGGGTTTCAATCAGCCCCAGCATTTT. It is translated as CASSFGGQGFNQPQHF.

The chain recombines TRBV5-1 with TRBJ1-5, with 8 bases fitting TRBD1. The J segment lost 4 bases and the V segment lost 0 bases, leaving 3 bases of the junction unmatched. CDR1 and CDR2 from the germline V gene are SGHRS and YFSETQ. CDR3 length: 15 residues. The CDR3 nucleotides are TGCGCCAGCAGCTTGGCGGGACAGGAAAATCAGCCCCAGCATTTT. Its translation is CASSLAGQENQPQHF.

This clonotype showed up many times. The chain uses TRBV5-4 and TRBJ2-2; the D gene is possibly TRBD1 (5 bases). Germline values: CDR1 SGHNT, CDR2 YYREEE (reference sequence). CDR3 size: 14 residues. The germline V and J ends were trimmed by 4 bases and 1 base, with 8 bases remaining between them. The CDR3 region is CASSLGRNTGELFF. The DNA for the CDR3 is TGTGCCAGCAGCCTGGGGCGGAACACCGGGGAGCTGTTTTTT.

There are many counts of this clonotype. The chain carries TRBV29-1 and TRBJ2-1; D gene uncertain. This CDR3 has 13 amino acids. Germline V lookup: CDR1 SQVTM, CDR2 ANQGSEA. Between the trimmed V and J ends, which lost 3 bases and 0 bases, there was a span of 6 bases. The CDR3 sequence is CSVEWASYNEQFF. As DNA, the CDR3 is TGCAGCGTTGAGTGGGCCTCCTACAATGAGCAGTTCTTC.

This clonotype has more than one count but fewer than ten. The chain couples TRBV7-3 to TRBJ2-3; 8 nucleotides match TRBD2. With 4 bases clipped from V and 5 bases from J, the junction kept 8 bases outside the gene matches. The CDR3 spans 15 residues. The germline gives CDR1 SGHTA, CDR2 FQGTGA. In DNA form, the CDR3 reads TGTGCCAGCAGCTCGGGATTAGCGGGAATAGATACGCAGTATTTT. It yields the protein CASSSGLAGIDTQYF.

At least ten counts were recorded for this clonotype. The V call is TRBV30, the J call TRBJ1-4; D perhaps matches TRBD1 (6 bases). Germline CDR1 is GTSNPN and CDR2 is SVGIG (reference sequence). The CDR3 is made up of 14 amino acids. The V end lost 2 bases, the J end lost 10 bases, and 17 bases lay between the germline ends. The CDR3 DNA sequence: TGTGCCTGGAGTATCCCCGGGACACGGAGAAAACTGTTTTTT. Its protein is CAWSIPGTRRKLFF.

This clonotype was counted once. The V gene is TRBV12-3 or TRBV12-4, the J gene TRBJ2-7, with 10 positions matching TRBD2. Trimming cost V 5 bases and J 10 bases; bases outside gene matches: 11. The CDR3 extends over 14 amino acids. CDR3 protein: CASSRAGGGGDQYF. CDR3 bases: TGTGCCAGCAGTCGAGCGGGAGGGGGGGGCGATCAGTACTTC.

This clonotype was recorded at least ten times. The V and J genes are TRBV6-1 and TRBJ2-5; 7 bases map to TRBD2. The CDR3 covers 14 residues. J lost 4 bases, V lost 4 bases, and 6 bases had no gene match. In germline, CDR1 is MNHNS, CDR2 SASEGT. DNA for the CDR3: TGTGCCAGCAGTGCCTACACGGGGGGAGAGACCCAGTACTTC. Residues: CASSAYTGGETQYF.

The chain couples TRBV20-1 to TRBJ2-1, with D maybe TRBD2 (5 bases). The germline gives CDR1 DFQATT, CDR2 SNEGSKA (reference sequence). This CDR3 comprises 14 residues. Between the trimmed V and J ends, which lost 2 bases and 9 bases, there was a span of 17 bases. CDR3 in amino acids: CSARFPLPGTEQFF. In DNA, the CDR3 is TGCAGTGCTAGATTCCCCCTTCCGGGAACTGAGCAGTTCTTC.

This clonotype showed up many times. V gene TRBV10-2 combines with J gene TRBJ2-5; tentative D call: TRBD1 (7 bases). V was trimmed by 6 bases and J by 3 bases, leaving 17 bases between them. Germline CDR1 reads WSHSY; CDR2 reads SAAADI. CDR3 length: 15 residues. The CDR3 nucleotides read TGCGCCAGCAGAGACCCTGACAGGGAGGAAGAGACCCAGTACTTC. Translating gives CASRDPDREEETQYF.

V usage is TRBV20-1 and J usage is TRBJ2-3; no definite D call. This CDR3 has 11 residues. Per the germline V gene, CDR1 is DFQATT and CDR2 is SNEGSKA (reference sequence). Trimming removed 5 bases from V and 9 bases from J, with 12 bases in between. CDR3 bases: TGCAGTGCTCCACCAACAAAAACGCAGTATTTT. Translation: CSAPPTKTQYF.

This clonotype was detected ten times or more. V gene TRBV3-1 combines with J gene TRBJ2-5; no firm D call. Germline values: CDR1 LGHDT, CDR2 YNNKEL (reference sequence). The CDR3 is made up of 14 amino acids. Trimming shortened V by 0 bases and J by 7 bases, and 12 bases separated the two germline ends. CDR3 coding DNA: TGTGCCAGCAGCCAAGAAGGAAGGGTCGGGACCCAGTACTTC. Encoded protein: CASSQEGRVGTQYF.

At least ten counts were recorded for this clonotype. The chain recombines TRBV12-3 or TRBV12-4 with TRBJ1-6; TRBD1 is a possible D gene (6 bases). The CDR3 extends over 15 amino acids. V was trimmed by 6 bases and J by 4 bases, leaving 13 bases between them. CDR3 coding DNA: TGTGCCAGCAGATTGACAGGCGAATATAATTCACCCCTCCACTTT. This gives the protein CASRLTGEYNSPLHF.

This clonotype was observed at least ten times. The gene calls are TRBV29-1 and TRBJ1-1, with D uncertain. CDR1 SQVTM and CDR2 ANQGSEA come from the germline V gene. V dropped 7 bases and J dropped 4 bases, with 13 bases sitting between them. This CDR3 contains 12 residues. The CDR3 loop reads CSAGPAGTEAFF. The CDR3 DNA is TGCAGCGCAGGACCCGCGGGCACTGAAGCTTTCTTT.

This clonotype was seen only a few times. The chain recombines TRBV12-3 or TRBV12-4 with TRBJ2-3; D is undetermined. Trimming left V 1 base short and J 1 base short, with 9 bases between. CDR3 length equals 15 residues. This CDR3 reads CASSLDAMGTDTQYF. The CDR3 DNA reads TGTGCCAGCAGTTTAGACGCAATGGGCACAGATACGCAGTATTTT.

The rearrangement uses TRBV12-3 or TRBV12-4 and TRBJ1-2; no reliable D call. The length of the CDR3 is 12 residues. V shed 8 bases and J shed 2 bases, with 9 bases lying between them. CDR3 sequence: CASRPANYGYTF. DNA of the CDR3: TGTGCCAGCCGACCCGCAAACTATGGCTACACCTTC.

V is TRBV30 and J is TRBJ1-5; maybe TRBD1 (6 bases). CDR1 GTSNPN and CDR2 SVGIG come from the germline V gene (reference sequence). CDR3 length: 15 residues. V lost 4 bases, J lost 2 bases, and 15 bases lay in between. This CDR3 is CAWTVGTSGNQPQHF. CDR3 sequence (DNA): TGTGCCTGGACTGTAGGGACATCGGGCAATCAGCCCCAGCATTTT.

This clonotype has just a few counts. CDR3 in DNA: TGCAGCGATCGGACAGTTGAGCAGTTCTTC. Translation gives CSDRTVEQFF. This chain links TRBV29-1 with TRBJ2-1; possibly TRBD1 for D (6 bases). The V gene lost 7 bases and the J gene lost 9 bases, with 10 bases spanning the gap. This CDR3 is built from 10 residues. Germline V gene data show CDR1 as SQVTM and CDR2 as ANQGSEA.

This clonotype was counted between two and nine times. V gene TRBV6-1 combines with J gene TRBJ1-5, with D hard to call. Germline V lookup: CDR1 MNHNS, CDR2 SASEGT. V was shortened by 6 bases and J by 2 bases, with 14 bases between the two germline ends. The CDR3 is made up of 15 amino acids. CDR3 loop: CASREEHLGNQPQHF. Here the CDR3 DNA reads TGTGCCAGCAGGGAGGAGCATCTCGGCAATCAGCCCCAGCATTTT.

This clonotype was counted at least ten times. The chain links TRBV11-2 to TRBJ2-3, with 8 positions matching TRBD1. Germline lookup yields CDR1 SGHAT and CDR2 FQNNGV. The CDR3 is 17 residues long. Trimming at V came to 2 bases and at J to 0 bases, leaving 7 bases not matched to a gene. CDR3 protein: CASSLTGQGFSTDTQYF. The CDR3 nucleotides are TGTGCCAGCAGCTTAACCGGACAGGGCTTTAGCACAGATACGCAGTATTTT.

This clonotype has more than one count but fewer than ten. The V call is TRBV27, the J call TRBJ1-1, with 8 bases aligning to TRBD1. Germline loops: CDR1 MNHEY, CDR2 SMNVEV (reference sequence). V shed 3 bases and J 0 bases; nucleotides not matched to a gene: 6. The CDR3 loop spans 16 amino acids. The CDR3 DNA sequence: TGTGCCAGCAGTTTGAAACCAGGGGGCATGAACACTGAAGCTTTCTTT. Translation: CASSLKPGGMNTEAFF.